The 3 T cell receptor beta chains listed next were all sequenced from one sample in a study of blood T cells in healthy people across ages. With a J-beta primer mix and a sample-barcoded 5' primer, a second PCR ran about 7 to 12 cycles. TCRdb re-derived calls from the 5' RACE reads in MiXCR, one entry per CDR3 protein. This sample has about 1.8 million distinct CDR3 sequences, with 40% to 55% found just once. Specimen: blood. Receptors originate from a woman aged 40 to 50 in good health.

This chain uses TRBV27 with TRBJ2-1; D gene ambiguous. The V gene's germline CDR1 is MNHEY and CDR2 SMNVEV (reference sequence). V gave up 3 bases and J gave up 4 bases, with 13 bases separating them. The length of the CDR3 is 15 residues. CDR3 in amino acids: CASSFQPTPYNEQFF. As DNA, the CDR3 is TGTGCCAGCAGTTTCCAGCCGACCCCTTACAATGAGCAGTTCTTC.

V and J are TRBV4-3 and TRBJ1-4; TRBD1 might be the D (5 bases). This CDR3 comprises 15 residues. Trimming pared 3 bases from V and 7 bases from J, leaving 15 bases between. The germline V gene encodes CDR1 LGHNA and CDR2 YSLEER. The CDR3 DNA reads TGCGCCAGCAGCCATGGCACAGGCCCGTCTGAAAAACTGTTTTTT. Translation: CASSHGTGPSEKLFF.

This clonotype has only a few counts. CDR3 DNA sequence: TGTGCCAGCAGCTACCACACAGGGGACTACGAGCAGTACTTC. Residues: CASSYHTGDYEQYF. The chain employs TRBV7-9 and TRBJ2-7, with 7 bases that match TRBD1. Germline CDR1 reads SEHNR; CDR2 reads FQNEAQ (reference sequence). V shed 4 bases, J shed 3 bases, and the junction held 6 bases outside the gene matches. This CDR3 has 14 residues.